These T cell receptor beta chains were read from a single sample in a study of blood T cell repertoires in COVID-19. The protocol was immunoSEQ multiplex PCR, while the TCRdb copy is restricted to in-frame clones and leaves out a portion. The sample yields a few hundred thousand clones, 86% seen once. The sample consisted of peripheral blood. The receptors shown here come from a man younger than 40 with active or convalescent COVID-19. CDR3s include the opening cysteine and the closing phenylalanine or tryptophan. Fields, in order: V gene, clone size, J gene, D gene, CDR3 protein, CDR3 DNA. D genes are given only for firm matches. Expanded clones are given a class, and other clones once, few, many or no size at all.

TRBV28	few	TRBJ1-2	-	CASSITGNYGYTF	TGTGCCAGCAGTATTACAGGGAACTATGGCTACACCTTC
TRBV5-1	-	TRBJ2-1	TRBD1	CASSSELDRVFGNEQFF	TGCGCCAGCAGCTCTGAACTGGACAGGGTTTTTGGTAATGAGCAGTTCTTC
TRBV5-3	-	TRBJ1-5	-	CARTHPDLQGQPQHF	TGTGCCAGAACCCACCCGGACCTGCAGGGTCAGCCCCAGCATTTT
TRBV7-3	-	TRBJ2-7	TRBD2	CASSRLAGHEQYF	TGTGCCAGCAGCCGATTAGCGGGTCACGAGCAGTACTTC
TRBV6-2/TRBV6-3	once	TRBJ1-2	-	CASSPDRGGGTF	TGTGCCAGCAGTCCGGACAGAGGTGGGGGAACCTTC
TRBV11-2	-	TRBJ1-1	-	CASSLFTGNTEAFF	TGTGCCAGCAGCCTTTTTACAGGGAACACTGAAGCTTTCTTT
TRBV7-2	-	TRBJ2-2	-	CASSMDKINTGELFF	TGTGCCAGCAGCATGGACAAGATTAACACCGGGGAGCTGTTTTTT
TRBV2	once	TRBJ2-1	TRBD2	CASSDGRTSGASSYNEQFF	TGTGCCAGCAGTGATGGTAGGACTAGCGGGGCCTCCTCCTACAATGAGCAGTTCTTC
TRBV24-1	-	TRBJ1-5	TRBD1	CATSDTGQGTNQPQHF	TGTGCCACCAGTGACACTGGACAGGGGACCAATCAGCCCCAGCATTTT
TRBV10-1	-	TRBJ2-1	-	CASSLAGGSADEQFF	TGCGCCAGCAGTTTGGCGGGTGGATCCGCCGATGAGCAGTTCTTC